Listed here are 25 T cell receptor beta chains from one sample, sequenced in a study of cytomegalovirus exposure and HLA in healthy donors. A multiplex PCR was run with 60 Vbeta primers and 13 Jbeta primers. The method was immunoSEQ multiplex PCR; TCRdb's version includes in-frame clones alone and lacks a portion of them. The sample has approximately 180,000 clones, 81% seen once. Sequencing input: PBMCs. The receptors were gathered from a man younger than 35 in good health and CMV-seronegative.

The V and J genes are TRBV5-5 and TRBJ1-2; D remains ambiguous. The CDR3 loop spans 14 amino acids. Trimming took 4 bases from V and 1 from J, leaving 11 bases between them. The germline V gene has CDR1 SGHKS and CDR2 YYEKEE (reference sequence). CDR3 in amino acids: CASSPTGVNYGYTF. CDR3 nucleotide sequence: TGTGCCAGCAGCCCAACCGGAGTTAACTATGGCTACACCTTC.

This clone was seen a few times. The chain combines TRBV11-2 with TRBJ2-5; D is ambiguous. V was shortened by 4 bases and J by 5 bases, with 14 bases between the two germline ends. The CDR3 consists of 14 residues. The germline V gene encodes CDR1 SGHAT and CDR2 FQNNGV. CDR3 sequence: CASSSTGSRETQYF. The CDR3 DNA follows: TGTGCCAGCAGCTCGACTGGGTCAAGGGAGACCCAGTACTTC.

This clone was recorded once. The chain uses TRBV19 and TRBJ2-7; the match to TRBD1 covers 9 bases. CDR1 and CDR2 from the germline V gene are LNHDA and SQIVND (reference sequence). This CDR3 has 15 amino acids. With 0 bases clipped from V and 9 bases from J, the junction kept 9 bases outside the gene matches. The DNA for the CDR3 is TGTGCCAGTAGTATAGATCGACAGGGGGGCTTCGGGCAGTACTTC. Protein sequence: CASSIDRQGGFGQYF.

Comments on this clone: Sequence at one end of the junction differs from germline and may be a read error. The genes are TRBV7-9 and TRBJ2-1; TRBD2 agrees at 11 bases. The germline gives CDR1 SEHNR, CDR2 FQNEAQ (reference sequence). The CDR3 has 17 residues. CDR3 residues: CSSSPMPSGRRYNEQFF. The CDR3 nucleotides are TGTTCCAGCAGTCCCATGCCTAGCGGGAGGCGGTACAATGAGCAGTTCTTC.

The chain joins TRBV18 to TRBJ1-2; D is undetermined. Germline V lookup: CDR1 KGHSH, CDR2 LQKENI. V was shortened by 2 bases and J by 1 base, with 8 bases between the two germline ends. There are 14 residues in the CDR3. Written as DNA, the CDR3 is TGTGCCAGCTCACCAAGCGATAGTAACTATGGCTACACCTTC. The encoded protein is CASSPSDSNYGYTF.

The V and J genes are TRBV7-2 and TRBJ1-2; TRBD1 matches 7 bases. The CDR3 runs to 17 residues. The germline V gene has CDR1 SGHTA and CDR2 FQGNSA. J lost 8 bases, V lost 5 bases, and 20 bases had no gene match. This CDR3 is CASSATTGTLNRGGYTF. In DNA form, the CDR3 reads TGTGCCAGCAGCGCGACGACAGGGACGTTAAACAGGGGAGGCTACACCTTC.

This chain connects TRBV7-2 to TRBJ1-6; D is unresolved. The CDR3 covers 12 residues. The V gene's germline CDR1 is SGHTA and CDR2 FQGNSA. The V and J ends lost 5 bases and 6 bases respectively, with 5 bases between them. In nucleotides, the CDR3 is TGTGCCAGCAGCCTTATTAATTCACCCCTCCACTTT. Protein: CASSLINSPLHF.

This clone was found a few times. This rearrangement joins TRBV7-9 to TRBJ2-2; TRBD1 is a possible D gene (6 bases). CDR1 is SEHNR, CDR2 FQNEAQ, per germline (reference sequence). There are 17 residues in the CDR3. V lost 4 bases and J lost 4, with 19 bases in between. As DNA, the CDR3 is TGTGCCAGCAGCTGGGGAACAGGGTCGCAGGGCACCGGGGAGCTGTTTTTT. This codes for CASSWGTGSQGTGELFF.

The rearrangement uses TRBV27 and TRBJ2-1; 13 nucleotides match TRBD2. After removal of 2 bases from V and 0 bases from J, the junction contained 16 bases not matched to a gene. CDR1 and CDR2 (germline): MNHEY, SMNVEV (reference sequence). The CDR3 length is 22 residues. DNA of the CDR3: TGTGCCAGCAGTTTAAAAATACCCTGGACTAGCGGGGGACATAGCTCCTACAATGAGCAGTTCTTC. Protein sequence: CASSLKIPWTSGGHSSYNEQFF.

V is TRBV19 and J is TRBJ2-4; 8 bases align to TRBD1. V lost 1 base to trimming and J lost 5 bases; unmatched junction nucleotides: 1. This CDR3 has 14 residues. CDR1 LNHDA and CDR2 SQIVND come from the germline V gene (reference sequence). CDR3 bases: TGTGCCAGTAGTATAGGGACAGGGCAAAACATTCAGTACTTC. Its translation is CASSIGTGQNIQYF.

The J gene is TRBJ2-5, the V gene TRBV13; D gene unclear. The CDR3 covers 14 residues. The germline V gene has CDR1 PRHDT and CDR2 FYEKMQ (reference sequence). Trimming shortened V by 2 bases and J by 3 bases, and 10 bases separated the two germline ends. For the CDR3, the DNA is TGTGCCAGCAGCTTACCGGAGCCTAAAGAGACCCAGTACTTC. It yields the protein CASSLPEPKETQYF.

The chain combines TRBV9 with TRBJ2-7; 8 bases are a match to TRBD1. Unmatched junction bases numbered 10, after V lost 0 bases and J lost 5 bases. CDR1 is SGDLS and CDR2 is YYNGEE in the germline V gene. The CDR3 spans 16 residues. This CDR3 reads CASSVDWAGGANEQYF. Here the CDR3 DNA reads TGTGCCAGCAGCGTAGACTGGGCAGGGGGCGCGAACGAGCAGTACTTC.

The chain couples TRBV19 to TRBJ1-2; TRBD1 aligns across 10 bases. From germline, CDR1 is LNHDA and CDR2 SQIVND (reference sequence). V shed 5 bases and J 0 bases; nucleotides not matched to a gene: 12. This CDR3 has 18 amino acids. The CDR3 DNA reads as TGTGCCAGTAGTCACGGCCCGGGACAGGGGAATCCTAACTATGGCTACACCTTC. It specifies CASSHGPGQGNPNYGYTF.

CDR3 residues: CASSPTERGIYNEQFF. CDR3 in DNA: TGCGCCAGCAGTCCGACGGAGCGGGGGATCTACAATGAGCAGTTCTTC. This chain links TRBV4-1 with TRBJ2-1; 8 nucleotides agree with TRBD2. With V trimmed by 6 bases and J by 3 bases, 10 bases remained unmatched. The CDR3 covers 16 residues. Germline-derived CDR1 and CDR2 are MGHRA and YSYEKL.

The chain is built from TRBV4-1 and TRBJ2-1, with 12 bases lining up with TRBD2. After removal of 1 base from V and 6 bases from J, the junction contained 4 bases not matched to a gene. CDR1 and CDR2 from the germline V gene are MGHRA and YSYEKL. This CDR3 is 16 amino acids long. The DNA of the CDR3 is TGCGCCAGCAGCCAAGGGGGGACTAGCGGGCGCAATGAGCAGTTCTTC. Amino acids: CASSQGGTSGRNEQFF.

Note on this clone: The sample carries other DNA sequences with the same CDR3. Written as DNA, the CDR3 is TGCAGCGTTCAGGGCCGGATGAACACTGAAGCTTTCTTT. This translates into CSVQGRMNTEAFF. The genes are TRBV29-1 and TRBJ1-1; D perhaps matches TRBD1 (5 bases). V was clipped by 5 bases and J by 0 bases, with 10 bases between them. CDR1 is SQVTM and CDR2 is ANQGSEA in the germline V gene. The CDR3 spans 13 residues.

V is TRBV5-1 and J is TRBJ2-5; D is perhaps TRBD1 (6 bases). V was cut by 0 bases and J by 2 bases, with 14 bases left in between. Germline CDR1 SGHRS, CDR2 YFSETQ. CDR3 length: 16 amino acids. CDR3 bases: TGCGCCAGCAGCTTGGCGCTTGGACAGACACAAGAGACCCAGTACTTC. Translation gives CASSLALGQTQETQYF.

V gene TRBV19 combines with J gene TRBJ2-5; 9 bases match TRBD2. The CDR3 is made up of 14 amino acids. Germline loops: CDR1 LNHDA, CDR2 SQIVND (reference sequence). V shed 8 bases and J 7 bases; nucleotides not matched to a gene: 11. As DNA, the CDR3 is TGTGCCAGTTCTATAGCGGGGGTCGTCGGGACCCAGTACTTC. It encodes CASSIAGVVGTQYF.

This clone was picked up a small number of times. The rearrangement uses TRBV6-1 and TRBJ1-1, with D possibly TRBD1 on 5 matching bases. V was pared by 2 bases and J by 7 bases, with 11 bases between. The CDR3 runs to 13 residues. Germline lookup yields CDR1 MNHNS and CDR2 SASEGT. CDR3 in amino acids: CASSENRRVEAFF. In nucleotides, the CDR3 is TGTGCCAGCAGTGAAAACAGGCGAGTTGAAGCTTTCTTT.

CDR3 sequence (DNA): TGTGCCAGCAGTCATAATCCGGGACAGGACAACATTCAGTACTTC. Translation: CASSHNPGQDNIQYF. The rearrangement joins TRBV7-2 to TRBJ2-4; 8 nucleotides align to TRBD1. CDR1 and CDR2 from the germline V gene are SGHTA and FQGNSA. The J segment lost 7 bases and the V segment lost 6 bases, leaving 11 bases of the junction unmatched. The CDR3 is 15 residues long. Together with reference TRBV7-2 and TRBJ2-4, the CDR3 gives the full variable domain: GAGVSQSPSNKVTEKGKDVELRCDPISGHTALYWYRQSLGQGLEFLIYFQGNSAPDKSGLPSDRFSAERTGGSVSTLTIQRTQQEDSAVYLCASSHNPGQDNIQYFGAGTRLSVL.

This chain's CDR3 is CASRGQFLASGANVLTF. CDR3 DNA: TGTGCCAGTAGGGGACAATTCCTCGCCTCTGGGGCCAACGTCCTGACTTTC. This chain connects TRBV19 to TRBJ2-6, with D possibly TRBD1 on 6 matching bases. The CDR3 runs to 17 residues. Trimming took 6 bases from V and 0 from J, leaving 15 bases between them. Germline loops: CDR1 LNHDA, CDR2 SQIVND (reference sequence).

The genes are TRBV27 and TRBJ2-7, with D hard to call. Germline CDR1 and CDR2: MNHEY and SMNVEV (reference sequence). The CDR3 length is 15 residues. Trimming removed 7 bases from V and 5 bases from J, with 21 bases in between. The CDR3 sequence: CASNPFGQAMHEQYF. CDR3 coding DNA: TGTGCCAGCAATCCTTTTGGGCAGGCTATGCACGAGCAGTACTTC.

The chain combines TRBV7-2 with TRBJ2-3; 9 bases align to TRBD2. V shed 5 bases and J 3 bases; nucleotides not matched to a gene: 9. Germline V gives CDR1 SGHTA, CDR2 FQGNSA. This CDR3 has 16 residues. The CDR3 loop reads CASSKAGLAGTDTQYF. The CDR3 DNA follows: TGTGCCAGCAGCAAGGCGGGGCTAGCGGGGACAGATACGCAGTATTTT.

The genes are TRBV30 and TRBJ2-5, with 7 bases matching TRBD1. CDR1 is GTSNPN, CDR2 SVGIG, per germline (reference sequence). Trimming at V came to 8 bases and at J to 3 bases, leaving 12 bases not matched to a gene. CDR3 length equals 14 residues. CDR3 nucleotides: TGTGCCGGCACCGGGACAGCCTCGGAAGAGACCCAGTACTTC. This encodes CAGTGTASEETQYF.

The chain has TRBV13 and TRBJ2-7, with 12 bases aligning to TRBD2. The CDR3 runs to 15 residues. After removal of 4 bases from V and 7 bases from J, the junction contained 8 bases not matched to a gene. Germline V gene sequence: CDR1 PRHDT, CDR2 FYEKMQ (reference sequence). CDR3 residues: CASSSSGRVLREQYF. For the CDR3, the DNA is TGTGCCAGCAGCTCTAGCGGGAGGGTGTTGAGGGAGCAGTACTTC.